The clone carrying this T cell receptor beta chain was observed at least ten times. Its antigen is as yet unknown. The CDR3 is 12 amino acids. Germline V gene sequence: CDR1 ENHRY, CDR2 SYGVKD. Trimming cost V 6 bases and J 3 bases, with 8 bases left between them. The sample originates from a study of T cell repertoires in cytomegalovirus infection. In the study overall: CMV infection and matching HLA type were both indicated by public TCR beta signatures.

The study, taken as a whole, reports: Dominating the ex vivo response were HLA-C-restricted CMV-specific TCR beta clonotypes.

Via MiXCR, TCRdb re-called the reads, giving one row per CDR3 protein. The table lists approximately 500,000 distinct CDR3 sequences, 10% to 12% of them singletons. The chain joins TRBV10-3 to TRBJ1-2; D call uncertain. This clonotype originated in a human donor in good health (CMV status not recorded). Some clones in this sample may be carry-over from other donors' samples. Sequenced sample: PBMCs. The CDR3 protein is CAIRMVDYGYTF. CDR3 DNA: TGTGCCATCAGAATGGTTGACTATGGCTACACCTTC.